This is a list of T cell receptor beta chains from one sample in a study of OX40 agonist ivuxolimab in advanced cancers. TCRdb keeps only in-frame clones here, not all; method: immunoSEQ multiplex PCR. The sample has over 95,000 clones; over 75% are singletons. The specimen was CD4+ or CD8+ T cells sorted from blood, collected in a trial of the OX40 agonist ivuxolimab. Receptors were obtained from an adult with an advanced solid tumor such as melanoma, head and neck, liver or kidney cancer. Both conserved end residues are part of each CDR3. A D gene is named only where the DNA matches it firmly.

v_call: TRBV5-1; d_call: .; j_call: TRBJ2-3; cdr3_nt: TGCGCCAGCAGCACCACAGGGACTAGCACAGATACGCAGTATTTT; cdr3_aa: CASSTTGTSTDTQYF
v_call: TRBV7-2; d_call: .; j_call: TRBJ1-4; cdr3_nt: TGTGCCAGCAGCTTAGCTTTTGGGGGCCTGTGGAGTTCTAATGAAAAACTGTTTTTT; cdr3_aa: CASSLAFGGLWSSNEKLFF
v_call: TRBV7-3; d_call: TRBD2; j_call: TRBJ2-1; cdr3_nt: TGTGCCAGCAGCTTAATAGCGGGGAGCTCCTACAATGAGCAGTTCTTC; cdr3_aa: CASSLIAGSSYNEQFF
v_call: TRBV11-2; d_call: TRBD2; j_call: TRBJ2-7; cdr3_nt: TGTGCCAGCAGCTTAAACCGACTAGCGGACTACGAGCAGTACTTC; cdr3_aa: CASSLNRLADYEQYF
v_call: TRBV19; d_call: TRBD1; j_call: TRBJ2-7; cdr3_nt: TGTGCCAGTAGTACCGACGGGACAGGCCGATACGAGCAGTACTTC; cdr3_aa: CASSTDGTGRYEQYF
v_call: TRBV28; d_call: .; j_call: TRBJ2-1; cdr3_nt: TGTGCCAGCAGTTTGTTCGACAGAAAAAATGAGCAGTTCTTC; cdr3_aa: CASSLFDRKNEQFF
v_call: TRBV4-3; d_call: .; j_call: TRBJ2-1; cdr3_nt: TGCGCCAGCAGCCCGTCTAGAGACAATGAGCAGTTCTTC; cdr3_aa: CASSPSRDNEQFF
v_call: TRBV7-4; d_call: .; j_call: TRBJ2-5; cdr3_nt: TGTGCCAGCAGCTTAGTGGTGCCGAACTGGGGGGAGACCCAGTACTTC; cdr3_aa: CASSLVVPNWGETQYF
v_call: TRBV6-1; d_call: .; j_call: TRBJ2-7; cdr3_nt: TGTGCCAGCAGTGGAGACAGGCCCTACGAGCAGTACTTC; cdr3_aa: CASSGDRPYEQYF
v_call: TRBV18; d_call: .; j_call: TRBJ2-6; cdr3_nt: TGTGCCAGCTCAACGGTCGGGACGGCGAGCACTGGGGCCAACGTCCTGACTTTC; cdr3_aa: CASSTVGTASTGANVLTF
v_call: TRBV5-6; d_call: .; j_call: TRBJ2-5; cdr3_nt: TGTGCCAGCAGCACGCGACGGGTTGCGGAGACCCAGTACTTC; cdr3_aa: CASSTRRVAETQYF
v_call: TRBV12-5; d_call: TRBD1; j_call: TRBJ1-2; cdr3_nt: TGTGCTAGTGGTTTGGTAGGAGGAACAGGGGGCGGCTACACCTTC; cdr3_aa: CASGLVGGTGGGYTF
v_call: TRBV29-1; d_call: .; j_call: TRBJ2-3; cdr3_nt: TGCAGCGTCTCATCAGGACGGGGTGATACGCAGTATTTT; cdr3_aa: CSVSSGRGDTQYF
v_call: TRBV11-2; d_call: TRBD2; j_call: TRBJ2-5; cdr3_nt: TGTGCCAGCAGCTCCCTTAGCGGGAGGGAAGAGACCCAGTACTTC; cdr3_aa: CASSSLSGREETQYF
v_call: TRBV7-9; d_call: .; j_call: TRBJ2-3; cdr3_nt: TGTGCCAGCACCCCTGGGGACACAGATACGCAGTATTTT; cdr3_aa: CASTPGDTDTQYF
v_call: TRBV2; d_call: .; j_call: TRBJ1-1; cdr3_nt: TGTGCCAGCAATCAGCGGGGGAACACTGAAGCTTTCTTT; cdr3_aa: CASNQRGNTEAFF
v_call: TRBV10-1; d_call: .; j_call: TRBJ1-1; cdr3_nt: TGCGCCAGCAGCGATGGAGGGCCTCTGAACGCTGAAGCTTTCTTT; cdr3_aa: CASSDGGPLNAEAFF
v_call: TRBV5-6; d_call: TRBD2; j_call: TRBJ2-2; cdr3_nt: TGTGCCAGCAGCTTGATAATAGCGGGAGGGCGCACCGGGGAGCTGTTTTTT; cdr3_aa: CASSLIIAGGRTGELFF
v_call: TRBV28; d_call: TRBD1; j_call: TRBJ2-5; cdr3_nt: TGTGCCAGCAGTTCTTCCGGGACAGGGCCCGAGACCCAGTACTTC; cdr3_aa: CASSSSGTGPETQYF
v_call: TRBV15; d_call: .; j_call: TRBJ1-1; cdr3_nt: TGTGCCACCAGCAGGCGGGCAGGGACGGAAGCTTTCTTT; cdr3_aa: CATSRRAGTEAFF
v_call: TRBV6-6; d_call: .; j_call: TRBJ1-2; cdr3_nt: TGTGCCAGCTTTCGGGCCTCTTATGGCTACACCTTC; cdr3_aa: CASFRASYGYTF
v_call: TRBV7-2; d_call: .; j_call: TRBJ2-7; cdr3_nt: TGTGCCAGCAGCCTCCGGACGGCCGGCGAGCAGTACTTC; cdr3_aa: CASSLRTAGEQYF